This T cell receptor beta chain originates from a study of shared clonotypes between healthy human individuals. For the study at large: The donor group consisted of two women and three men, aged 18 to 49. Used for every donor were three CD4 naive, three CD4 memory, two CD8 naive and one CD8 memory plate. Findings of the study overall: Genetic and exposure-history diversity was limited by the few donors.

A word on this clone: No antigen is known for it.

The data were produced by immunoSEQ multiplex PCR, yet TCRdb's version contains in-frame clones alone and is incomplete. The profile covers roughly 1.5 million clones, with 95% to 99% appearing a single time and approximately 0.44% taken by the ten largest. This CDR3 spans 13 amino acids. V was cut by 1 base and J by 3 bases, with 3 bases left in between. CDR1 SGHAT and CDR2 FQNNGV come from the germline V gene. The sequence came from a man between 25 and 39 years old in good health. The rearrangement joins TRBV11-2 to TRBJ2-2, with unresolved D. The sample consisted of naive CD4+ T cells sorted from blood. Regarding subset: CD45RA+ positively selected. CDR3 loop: CASSLAYTGELFF. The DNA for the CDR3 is TGTGCCAGCAGCTTAGCCTACACCGGGGAGCTGTTTTTT.